This T cell receptor beta chain originates from a study of CD8+ T cells in alopecia areata (dated by TCRdb to the late 2010s). Study-wide context: High-throughput TCRbeta sequencing was used to examine T cell clonal expansion in alopecia areata in both the C3H/HeJ mouse model and human patients. On the human side, TCRbeta sequencing was run on scalp tissue and on sorted CD4+ and CD8+ peripheral blood T cells from healthy controls and from alopecia areata patients with either patchy or totalis/universalis disease. Clonality in the scalp was compared among normal scalp (n=4), patchy alopecia areata scalp (n=8), and alopecia totalis/universalis scalp (n=8). The RNA source kit depended on sample type: the PAXgene miRNA kit for fixed scalp, the miRNeasy kit for PBMCs, and the RNeasy kit for mouse skin. immunoSEQ multiplex PCR using 35 Vbeta forward primers and 13 Jbeta reverse primers was used to amplify TCRbeta CDR3 regions. Findings and caveats that apply to the study as a whole: Higher clonality and more expanded CD8+ clones were observed in lesional scalp than in normal scalp, particularly in alopecia totalis/universalis, a finding suggestive of antigenic drive. Resident alphabeta T cells in normal human skin are also sequenced, complicating scalp TCR repertoire analysis, unlike mouse skin dominated by gammadelta T cells. TCR sequences shared between patients were less clear than in mice, possibly partly because of HLA diversity in the patient population.

Concerning this clone itself: Its antigen remains undetermined. One end of the junction is discordant with germline, which a read error may explain.

Preparation of the library involved the immunoSEQ multiplex PCR assay. RNA was extracted from all samples and reverse transcribed into cDNA as template for TCR sequencing. First-strand cDNA was synthesized with SuperScript III using a 2:1 mix of oligo-dT and random hexamers. A synthetic immune receptor repertoire was used to gauge amplification bias, and whatever bias remained was removed computationally. Per the original workflow: Raw reads were preprocessed to remove errors, and CDR3 was defined by IMGT conventions from the conserved cysteine to phenylalanine. Clonality was computed by normalizing Shannon entropy by log2 of the number of productive unique TCRs and subtracting the result from 1. Whether each scalp clone was CD4 or CD8 was inferred by checking scalp TCRbeta sequences against the CD4 and CD8 repertoires from sorted blood. TCRdb re-hosts the immuneACCESS table, in-frame sequences only. Its copies lack some clones; in the studies checked, an unresolved V gene accounts for under half of them, and the cause for the rest is not known. The V and J calls and clone size are taken from that table; D and trimming were inferred from the DNA. The sample table holds 150,000 to 200,000 clones, of which about 60% were seen once. Of the sample, less than 5% falls within the top ten clones.

From cysteine to phenylalanine, the CDR3 is 16 amino acids long. Here the CDR3 DNA is all that survives: 48 bases in frame from base 1. The germline V gene specifies MNHNS as CDR1 and SASEGT as CDR2. PBMCs were separated by density centrifugation and stained for CD3, CD4 and CD8, after which CD4+ and CD8+ T cells were sorted on a FACSAria. Scalp biopsies and blood samples were provided by unaffected controls. Sequenced material: CD4+ T cells sorted from blood. The clonotype originates from a human donor in good health. The sequence is built from TRBV6-1 and TRBJ2-2; the D match is possibly TRBD1 or TRBD2, with 6 bases aligned in each. The nucleotide sequence is given as TGTGCCAGCACTGAATGGTCCCGGGGGCGGACCGGGGAGCTGTTTTTT. Its translation is CASTEWSRGRTGELFF.